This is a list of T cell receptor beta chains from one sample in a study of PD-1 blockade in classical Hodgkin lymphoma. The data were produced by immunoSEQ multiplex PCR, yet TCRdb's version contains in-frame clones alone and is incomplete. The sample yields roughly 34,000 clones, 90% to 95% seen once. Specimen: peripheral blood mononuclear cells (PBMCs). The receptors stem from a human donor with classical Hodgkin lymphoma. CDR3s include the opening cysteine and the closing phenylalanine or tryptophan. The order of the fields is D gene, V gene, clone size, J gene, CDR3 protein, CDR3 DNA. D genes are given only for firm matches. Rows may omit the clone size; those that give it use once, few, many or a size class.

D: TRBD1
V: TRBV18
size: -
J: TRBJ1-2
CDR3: CASSLEATGGYGYTF
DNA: TGTGCCAGCTCACTCGAAGCGACAGGGGGCTATGGCTACACCTTC

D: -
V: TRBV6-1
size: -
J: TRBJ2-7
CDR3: CASSGTVASYEQYF
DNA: TGTGCCAGCAGCGGGACCGTGGCATCCTACGAGCAGTACTTC

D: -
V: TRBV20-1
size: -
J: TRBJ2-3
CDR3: CSAQQTDTQYF
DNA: TGCAGTGCTCAACAGACAGATACGCAGTATTTT

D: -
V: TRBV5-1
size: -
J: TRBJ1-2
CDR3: CASSLGDPGNGYTF
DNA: TGCGCCAGCAGCTTGGGAGATCCAGGAAATGGCTACACCTTC

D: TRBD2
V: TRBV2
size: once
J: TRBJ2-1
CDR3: CASGREGNEQFF
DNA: TGTGCCAGCGGGAGGGAAGGAAATGAGCAGTTCTTC

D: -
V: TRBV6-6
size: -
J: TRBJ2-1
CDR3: CASRPNRSLRDEQFF
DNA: TGTGCCAGCAGACCCAACAGGTCTTTACGGGATGAGCAGTTCTTC

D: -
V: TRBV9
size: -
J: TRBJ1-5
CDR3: CASSVEAGAQPQHF
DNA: TGTGCCAGCAGCGTAGAGGCAGGGGCCCAGCCCCAGCATTTT

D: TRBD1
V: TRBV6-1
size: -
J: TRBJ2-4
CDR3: CASRGQGKNIQYF
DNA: TGTGCCAGCAGAGGACAGGGGAAAAACATTCAGTACTTC

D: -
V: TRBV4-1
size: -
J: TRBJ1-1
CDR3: CASSGLQGNTEAFF
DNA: TGCGCCAGCAGCGGCCTACAGGGGAACACTGAAGCTTTCTTT

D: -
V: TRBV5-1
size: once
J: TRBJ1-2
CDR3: CASSPWTTYSYGYTF
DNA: TGCGCCAGCAGCCCCTGGACAACCTACAGCTATGGCTACACCTTC

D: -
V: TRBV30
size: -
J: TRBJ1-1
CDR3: CAWKEGRQNTEAFF
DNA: TGTGCCTGGAAAGAGGGGAGGCAGAACACTGAAGCTTTCTTT

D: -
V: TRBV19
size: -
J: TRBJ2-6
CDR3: CASSEQSGANVLTF
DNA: TGTGCCAGTAGTGAACAGTCTGGGGCCAACGTCCTGACTTTC

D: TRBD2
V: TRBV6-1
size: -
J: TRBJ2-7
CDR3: CASKRGREGYGEQYF
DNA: TGTGCCAGCAAAAGAGGGCGGGAGGGGTATGGCGAGCAGTACTTC

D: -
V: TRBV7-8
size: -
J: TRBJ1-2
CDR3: CASSPLRTRVGYGYTF
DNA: TGTGCCAGCAGCCCCTTAAGGACCAGGGTGGGGTATGGCTACACCTTC

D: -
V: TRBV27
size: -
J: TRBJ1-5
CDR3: CASSWSGESNQPQHF
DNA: TGTGCCAGCAGTTGGTCGGGGGAGAGCAATCAGCCCCAGCATTTT

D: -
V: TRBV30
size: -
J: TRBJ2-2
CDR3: CARTRTANTGELFF
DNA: TGTGCCAGGACAAGGACAGCGAACACCGGGGAGCTGTTTTTT

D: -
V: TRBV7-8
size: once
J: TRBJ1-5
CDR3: CASSLSGQFNQPQHF
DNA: TGTGCCAGCAGCTTATCCGGACAGTTTAATCAGCCCCAGCATTTT

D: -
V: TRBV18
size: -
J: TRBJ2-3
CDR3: CASSPDRLSNTQYF
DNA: TGTGCCAGCTCACCCGACAGGTTATCAAATACGCAGTATTTT

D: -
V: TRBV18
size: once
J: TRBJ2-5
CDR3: CASSPNGGEETQYF
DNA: TGTGCCAGCTCACCAAATGGAGGAGAAGAGACCCAGTACTTC

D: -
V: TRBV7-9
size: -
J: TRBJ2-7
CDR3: CASSLFGEEQYF
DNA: TGTGCCAGCAGCTTATTCGGTGAGGAGCAGTACTTC

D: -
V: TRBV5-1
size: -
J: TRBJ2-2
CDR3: CASSERTTGELFF
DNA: TGCGCCAGCAGCGAACGGACAACCGGGGAGCTGTTTTTT

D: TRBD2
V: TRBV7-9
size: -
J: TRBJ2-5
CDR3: CASSLGTSAVGETQYF
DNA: TGTGCCAGCAGCTTAGGGACTAGTGCGGTTGGGGAGACCCAGTACTTC

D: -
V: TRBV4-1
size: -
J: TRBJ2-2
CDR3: CASSSRTSTSGGTGELFF
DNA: TGCGCCAGCAGCTCCCGAACCAGCACTAGTGGGGGTACCGGGGAGCTGTTTTTT

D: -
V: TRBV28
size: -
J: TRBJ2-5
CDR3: CASSFLGRNQETQYF
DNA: TGTGCCAGCAGTTTTCTCGGGCGGAACCAAGAGACCCAGTACTTC

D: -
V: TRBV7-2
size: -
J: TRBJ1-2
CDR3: CASSLAGFGGRGYTF
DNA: TGTGCCAGCAGCTTAGCGGGGTTTGGGGGAAGGGGCTACACCTTC

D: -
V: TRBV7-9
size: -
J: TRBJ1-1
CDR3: CASSFRDEAFF
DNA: TGTGCCAGCAGCTTCCGGGATGAAGCTTTCTTT

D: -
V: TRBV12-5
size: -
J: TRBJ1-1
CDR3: CASGLLTFDPNTEAFF
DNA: TGTGCTAGTGGTTTGCTTACCTTCGATCCGAACACTGAAGCTTTCTTT

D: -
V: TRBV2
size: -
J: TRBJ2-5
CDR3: CASSVGSVAKQETQYF
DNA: TGTGCCAGCAGTGTGGGGTCGGTAGCGAAACAAGAGACCCAGTACTTC

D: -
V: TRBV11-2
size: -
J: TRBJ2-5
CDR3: CASSLVLLSETQYF
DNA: TGTGCCAGCAGCTTAGTTTTGTTATCGGAGACCCAGTACTTC

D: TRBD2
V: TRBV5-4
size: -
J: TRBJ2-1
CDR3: CASSLARASGYNEQFF
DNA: TGTGCCAGCAGCTTGGCGAGGGCTAGCGGCTACAATGAGCAGTTCTTC

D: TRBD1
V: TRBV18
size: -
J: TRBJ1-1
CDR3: CASSPLLLGQGNLAFF
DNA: TGTGCCAGCTCACCCCTCTTACTTGGACAGGGTAATCTAGCTTTCTTT

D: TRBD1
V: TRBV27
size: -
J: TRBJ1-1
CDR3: CASGLDRGYAEAFF
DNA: TGTGCCAGCGGATTGGACAGGGGGTATGCTGAAGCTTTCTTT

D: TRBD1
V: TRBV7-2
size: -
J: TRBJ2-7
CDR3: CASSLQGASYEQYF
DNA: TGTGCCAGCAGCCTACAGGGGGCCTCCTACGAGCAGTACTTC

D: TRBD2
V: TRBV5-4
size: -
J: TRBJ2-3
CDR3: CASSPGLAGHNTDTQYF
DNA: TGTGCCAGCAGCCCCGGACTAGCGGGGCACAACACAGATACGCAGTATTTT

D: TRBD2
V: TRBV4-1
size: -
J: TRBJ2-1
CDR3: CASSPGLAGMDEQFF
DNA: TGCGCCAGCAGCCCGGGACTAGCGGGGATGGATGAGCAGTTCTTC

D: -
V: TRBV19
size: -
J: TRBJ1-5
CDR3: CASSTSPGHGQPQHF
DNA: TGTGCCAGTAGTACATCCCCGGGACATGGGCAGCCCCAGCATTTT

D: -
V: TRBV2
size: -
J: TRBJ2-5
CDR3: CASSVETQYF
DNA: TGTGCCAGCAGCGTAGAGACCCAGTACTTC

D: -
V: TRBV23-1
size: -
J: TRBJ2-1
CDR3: CASSRPYRVMLLFYEQFF
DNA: TGCGCCAGCAGTCGACCATACAGGGTAATGTTATTATTCTATGAGCAGTTCTTC

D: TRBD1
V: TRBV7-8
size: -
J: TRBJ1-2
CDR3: CATAQGTGTGVGYTF
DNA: TGTGCCACTGCCCAAGGAACCGGGACAGGGGTAGGCTACACCTTC

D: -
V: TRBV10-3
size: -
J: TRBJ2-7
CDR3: CGSGGEYEQYF
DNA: TGTGGATCCGGGGGAGAATACGAGCAGTACTTC

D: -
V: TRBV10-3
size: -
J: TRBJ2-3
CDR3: CAISGLSTDTQYF
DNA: TGTGCCATCAGTGGACTTTCCACAGATACGCAGTATTTT

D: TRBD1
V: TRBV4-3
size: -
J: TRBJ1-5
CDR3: CASSHSTGESQPQHF
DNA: TGCGCCAGCAGCCACAGCACAGGGGAAAGTCAGCCCCAGCATTTT

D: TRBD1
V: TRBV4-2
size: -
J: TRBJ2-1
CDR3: CASSQKPDRKNEQFF
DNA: TGTGCCAGCAGCCAAAAACCGGACAGGAAGAATGAGCAGTTCTTC